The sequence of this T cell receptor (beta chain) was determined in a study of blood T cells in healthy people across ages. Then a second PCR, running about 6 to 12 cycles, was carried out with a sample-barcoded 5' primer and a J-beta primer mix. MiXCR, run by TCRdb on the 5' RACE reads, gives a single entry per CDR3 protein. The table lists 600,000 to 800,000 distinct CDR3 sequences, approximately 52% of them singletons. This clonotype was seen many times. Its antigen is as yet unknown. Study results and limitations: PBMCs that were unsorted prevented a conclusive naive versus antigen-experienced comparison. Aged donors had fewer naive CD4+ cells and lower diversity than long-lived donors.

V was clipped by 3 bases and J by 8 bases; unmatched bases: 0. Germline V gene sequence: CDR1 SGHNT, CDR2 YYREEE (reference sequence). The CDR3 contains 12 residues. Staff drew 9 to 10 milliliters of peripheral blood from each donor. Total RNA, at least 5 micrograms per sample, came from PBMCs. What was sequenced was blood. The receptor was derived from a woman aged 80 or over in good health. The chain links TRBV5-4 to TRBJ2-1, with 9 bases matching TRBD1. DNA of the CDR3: TGTGCCAGCAGCTGGGACAGGGATGAGCAGTTCTTC. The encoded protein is CASSWDRDEQFF. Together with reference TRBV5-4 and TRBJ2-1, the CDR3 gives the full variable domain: ETGVTQSPTHLIKTRGQQVTLRCSSQSGHNTVSWYQQALGQGPQFIFQYYREEENGRGNFPPRFSGLQFPNYSSELNVNALELDDSALYLCASSWDRDEQFFGPGTRLTVL.